These 15 T cell receptor beta chains were all obtained from the same sample, sequenced in a study of blood T cell repertoires in COVID-19. Profiled with immunoSEQ multiplex PCR; TCRdb holds only in-frame clones, not every one. The sample shows about 140,000 clones, more than 65% of them seen only once. Source material: peripheral blood. The receptors shown here come from a man aged 60-69 years with active or convalescent COVID-19.

The chain is built from TRBV7-2 and TRBJ2-7; D gene unclear. This CDR3 spans 13 amino acids. V gave up 4 bases and J gave up 2 bases, with 9 bases separating them. Germline V gives CDR1 SGHTA, CDR2 FQGNSA. CDR3 in amino acids: CASSSHLPYEQYF. DNA of the CDR3: TGTGCCAGCAGCTCCCACCTACCCTACGAGCAGTACTTC.

V and J are TRBV12-5 and TRBJ1-5; 12 bases agree with TRBD1. CDR1 and CDR2 (germline): LGHNT, FRNRAP. Losses at the gene ends were 4 bases for V and 6 bases for J; bases not matched to a gene: 4. The CDR3 runs 15 residues. The CDR3 protein is CASGSGQGAGQPQHF. The DNA for the CDR3 is TGTGCTAGTGGTTCGGGACAGGGGGCGGGTCAGCCCCAGCATTTT.

This chain links TRBV7-2 with TRBJ2-7; D not certain. V lost 2 bases, J lost 2 bases, and 7 bases lay in between. The CDR3 covers 13 residues. Germline V gene lookup returns CDR1 SGHTA and CDR2 FQGNSA. CDR3 residues: CASSLQDTYEQYF. CDR3 bases: TGTGCCAGCAGCTTACAGGATACCTACGAGCAGTACTTC.

The chain is built from TRBV2 and TRBJ2-7, with 8 bases aligning to TRBD1. This CDR3 is built from 12 residues. CDR1 is SNHLY and CDR2 is FYNNEI in the germline V gene. The V segment lost 8 bases and the J segment 1 base; nucleotides outside the gene matches: 1. The DNA of the CDR3 is TGTGCCAGCCGACAGGGGTCCTACGAGCAGTACTTC. It yields the protein CASRQGSYEQYF.

The V and J genes are TRBV27 and TRBJ2-3; 11 nucleotides match TRBD2. Germline assignment: CDR1 MNHEY and CDR2 SMNVEV (reference sequence). J gave up 4 bases and V 2 bases, and 2 bases lay outside the gene matches. The CDR3 extends over 15 amino acids. CDR3 coding DNA: TGTGCCAGCAGTTTAGGGACTAGCGGCGCAGATACGCAGTATTTT. The encoded protein is CASSLGTSGADTQYF.

The V gene is TRBV4-3, the J gene TRBJ2-6, with a possible D match to TRBD2 (5 bases). Germline values: CDR1 LGHNA, CDR2 YSLEER. The V end was cut by 0 bases, the J end by 1 base, with 16 bases between. The CDR3 length is 19 residues. CDR3 sequence (DNA): TGCGCCAGCAGCCAAGATGGCCCGGGGTACCCATCTGGGGCCAACGTCCTGACTTTC. Translated, it gives CASSQDGPGYPSGANVLTF.

The chain carries TRBV19 and TRBJ2-5; 11 bases are a match to TRBD2. The length of the CDR3 is 15 residues. The trim removed 5 bases at V and 4 bases at J, leaving 6 bases unmatched. The germline CDR1 and CDR2 sequences are LNHDA and SQIVND (reference sequence). The CDR3 DNA sequence: TGTGCCAGTAGTTTTCGACTAGCGGGGTCAGAGACCCAGTACTTC. Protein sequence: CASSFRLAGSETQYF.

The J gene is TRBJ1-5, the V gene TRBV2; 10 bases line up with TRBD1. Unmatched junction bases numbered 6, after V lost 5 bases and J lost 5 bases. This CDR3 contains 15 residues. Germline CDR1 reads SNHLY; CDR2 reads FYNNEI. Here the CDR3 reads CASSTSGTGDQPQHF. As DNA, the CDR3 is TGTGCCAGCAGTACTTCTGGGACAGGGGATCAGCCCCAGCATTTT.

Only a few counts were recorded for this clone. The CDR3 here is CASSELWETSAYSYNEQFF. The CDR3 DNA follows: TGCGCCAGCAGTGAGTTATGGGAGACTAGCGCTTACTCCTACAATGAGCAGTTCTTC. The J gene is TRBJ2-1, the V gene TRBV10-2; TRBD2 matches 8 bases. The CDR3 contains 19 residues. The V gene end was trimmed by 1 base and the J gene end by 0 bases; junction bases not matched to a gene: 11. Germline values: CDR1 WSHSY, CDR2 SAAADI.

This clone has a handful of counts. V and J are TRBV7-2 and TRBJ1-4; perhaps TRBD1 as D (5 bases). This CDR3 has 15 residues. Between the trimmed V and J ends, which lost 2 bases and 6 bases, there was a span of 13 bases. Per germline, CDR1 SGHTA and CDR2 FQGNSA. The CDR3 DNA is TGTGCCAGCAGCTTACAGGGTCGTCGGGATGAAAAACTGTTTTTT. Residues: CASSLQGRRDEKLFF.

The chain is built from TRBV6-4 and TRBJ1-6, with a tentative D call TRBD1 (5 bases). Germline CDR1 MRHNA, CDR2 SNTAGT. The V and J ends lost 5 bases and 7 bases respectively, with 15 bases between them. The CDR3 has 15 amino acids. This chain's CDR3 is CASSRKTVLNSPLHF. In nucleotides, the CDR3 is TGTGCCAGCAGTCGTAAGACAGTGCTGAATTCACCCCTCCACTTT.

This chain connects TRBV2 to TRBJ1-2; no firm D call. The germline V gene has CDR1 SNHLY and CDR2 FYNNEI. The V end was cut by 11 bases, the J end by 4 bases, with 23 bases between. There are 15 residues in the CDR3. Here the CDR3 DNA reads TGTGCCTCCGTGCTGGTGAGAGGGTCCGTCTATGGCTACACCTTC. Translating gives CASVLVRGSVYGYTF.

The chain links TRBV7-2 to TRBJ2-7; a possible D gene is TRBD2 (6 bases). Germline CDR1 and CDR2: SGHTA and FQGNSA. V was shortened by 1 base and J by 0 bases, with 13 bases between the two germline ends. The CDR3 spans 16 residues. The CDR3 region has the DNA TGTGCCAGCAGCTTAGTATCGTCTAGCGACTCCTACGAGCAGTACGTC. It encodes CASSLVSSSDSYEQYV.

This clone was counted between two and nine times. The rearrangement uses TRBV15 and TRBJ2-3; D ambiguous. From germline, CDR1 is LNHNV and CDR2 YYDKDF (reference sequence). This CDR3 comprises 12 residues. Between the trimmed V and J ends, which lost 0 bases and 7 bases, there was a span of 5 bases. CDR3 protein: CATSRDINTQYF. The CDR3 DNA follows: TGTGCCACCAGCAGAGATATTAATACGCAGTATTTT.

The V and J genes are TRBV7-2 and TRBJ2-1; 9 bases are shared with TRBD2. This CDR3 spans 15 amino acids. Germline trimming cut 2 bases from V and 4 bases from J; bases unmatched to any gene: 3. In germline, CDR1 is SGHTA, CDR2 FQGNSA. The CDR3 DNA sequence: TGTGCCAGCAGCTTAAACCTAGCGGGGTACAATGAGCAGTTCTTC. It translates to CASSLNLAGYNEQFF. Full variable domain (remainder filled in from reference TRBV7-2 and TRBJ2-1): GAGVSQSPSNKVTEKGKDVELRCDPISGHTALYWYRQSLGQGLEFLIYFQGNSAPDKSGLPSDRFSAERTGGSVSTLTIQRTQQEDSAVYLCASSLNLAGYNEQFFGPGTRLTVL.